This entry concerns a single TCR beta chain. Its matching antigen is unknown. TCRdb's table, derived via immunoSEQ multiplex PCR, lists solely in-frame clones and lacks some. The table lists 50,000 to 60,000 clones, about four fifths of them singletons. This sample is drawn from a study of a mutant IDH1 vaccine in newly diagnosed glioma. Study in general: Vaccinations were initiated 4-6 weeks following radiotherapy alone, or were given together with temozolomide cycles.

The CDR3 loop spans 14 amino acids. The ends were cut back, 2 bases at V and 0 bases at J, with 5 bases in the middle. Germline values: CDR1 MNHNS, CDR2 SASEGT. Time point: week 23, last vaccination. The study gave 300 ug of mutant IDH1 20-mer peptide per vaccine dose, with topical imiquimod. This material consisted of PBMCs, taken from a glioma patient whose treatment included an IDH1 peptide vaccine. The V and J genes are TRBV6-1 and TRBJ1-3; D remains ambiguous. This TCR was recovered from a man aged 35 to 55 with glioma. The CDR3 here is CASSERFSGNTIYF. As DNA, the CDR3 is TGTGCCAGCAGTGAAAGATTCTCTGGAAACACCATATATTTT.